These T cell receptor beta chains were read from a single sample in a study of CD8 T cells in Susac syndrome. TCRdb re-derived calls from the immunoSEQ multiplex PCR reads in MiXCR, one entry per CDR3 protein. The table shows some 450,000 distinct CDR3 sequences, with 85% to 90% occurring only once. Sequencing used CD8+ T cells from PBMCs. These TCRs come from a human donor with multiple sclerosis. CDR3s include the opening cysteine and the closing phenylalanine or tryptophan. Each record gives: J gene, CDR3 length, V gene, D gene, CDR3 DNA, CDR3 protein. The D gene is left open where the match is weak.

j_gene: TRBJ1-1; len: 15; v_gene: TRBV6-1; d_gene: NA; CDR3nt: TGTGCCAGCGCAGTACAGGGCTCTGGGAACACTGAAGCTTTCTTT; CDR3aa: CASAVQGSGNTEAFF
j_gene: TRBJ1-1; len: 14; v_gene: TRBV7-8; d_gene: NA; CDR3nt: TGTGCCAGCAGCTTAGAGCTTGGCGAGACTGAAGCTTTCTTT; CDR3aa: CASSLELGETEAFF
j_gene: TRBJ1-2; len: 15; v_gene: TRBV28; d_gene: NA; CDR3nt: TGTGCCAGCAGTTTACTGGACCACCCGCTATCTGGCTACACCTTC; CDR3aa: CASSLLDHPLSGYTF
j_gene: TRBJ2-5; len: 14; v_gene: TRBV12-3/TRBV12-4; d_gene: NA; CDR3nt: TGTGCCAGCAGTTTGGTGGGAGCCGAAGAGACCCAGTACTTC; CDR3aa: CASSLVGAEETQYF
j_gene: TRBJ2-3; len: 15; v_gene: TRBV27; d_gene: NA; CDR3nt: TGTGCCAGCAGTGTCACCGGGATTCACACAGATACGCAGTATTTT; CDR3aa: CASSVTGIHTDTQYF
j_gene: TRBJ2-4; len: 15; v_gene: TRBV4-1; d_gene: NA; CDR3nt: TGCGCCAGCAGCCAGGACCCTGAGGGGGAGGACATTCAGTACTTC; CDR3aa: CASSQDPEGEDIQYF
j_gene: TRBJ1-5; len: 15; v_gene: TRBV20-1; d_gene: NA; CDR3nt: TGCAGTGCTACGACCCTGGAGGGGATAGGACAGCCCCAGCATTTT; CDR3aa: CSATTLEGIGQPQHF
j_gene: TRBJ1-5; len: 17; v_gene: TRBV27; d_gene: NA; CDR3nt: TGTGCCAGCAGTCTTCTAATCCCAGACGGGAGGGGACAGCCCCAGCATTTT; CDR3aa: CASSLLIPDGRGQPQHF
j_gene: TRBJ2-1; len: 18; v_gene: TRBV27; d_gene: TRBD2; CDR3nt: TGTGCCAGCAGTTTTTCCCTAGCGGGGGGGACCTCCTACAATGAGCAGTTCTTC; CDR3aa: CASSFSLAGGTSYNEQFF
j_gene: TRBJ2-1; len: 15; v_gene: TRBV30; d_gene: NA; CDR3nt: TGTGCCTGGGTAGGTAGCAGGAGCTCCTACAATGAGCAGTTCTTC; CDR3aa: CAWVGSRSSYNEQFF
j_gene: TRBJ2-1; len: 15; v_gene: TRBV20-1; d_gene: NA; CDR3nt: TGCAGTGCTAGAGAGTCTACCGAGGCCTACAATGAGCAGTTCTTC; CDR3aa: CSARESTEAYNEQFF
j_gene: TRBJ1-2; len: 17; v_gene: TRBV19; d_gene: TRBD1; CDR3nt: TGTGCCAGTAGCTCCGGGACAGGGGGCGCGAGGCCCTATGGCTACACCTTC; CDR3aa: CASSSGTGGARPYGYTF
j_gene: TRBJ2-1; len: 17; v_gene: TRBV11-2; d_gene: TRBD2; CDR3nt: TGTGCCAGCAGCCCCTATCCCGTTCTAGCGGGCTACAATGAGCAGTTCTTC; CDR3aa: CASSPYPVLAGYNEQFF
j_gene: TRBJ2-3; len: 18; v_gene: TRBV20-1; d_gene: TRBD2; CDR3nt: TGCAGTGCTACGACTAGCGGGGGAGAGGAAGCGGGCACAGATACGCAGTATTTT; CDR3aa: CSATTSGGEEAGTDTQYF
j_gene: TRBJ2-1; len: 17; v_gene: TRBV28; d_gene: TRBD2; CDR3nt: TGTGCCAGCAGTTTACCGCTAGCGGGTACTCCCTACAATGAGCAGTTCTTC; CDR3aa: CASSLPLAGTPYNEQFF
j_gene: TRBJ2-3; len: 13; v_gene: TRBV27; d_gene: NA; CDR3nt: TGTGCCAGCAGTTTACCCGGGGCCGATACGCAGTATTTT; CDR3aa: CASSLPGADTQYF
j_gene: TRBJ1-3; len: 15; v_gene: TRBV6-5; d_gene: NA; CDR3nt: TGTGCCAGCAGTTTGATACCCAGCTCTGGAAACACCATATATTTT; CDR3aa: CASSLIPSSGNTIYF
j_gene: TRBJ2-7; len: 11; v_gene: TRBV29-1; d_gene: NA; CDR3nt: TGCAGCGTTTTCGCAGGGCCCGAGCAGTACTTC; CDR3aa: CSVFAGPEQYF
j_gene: TRBJ2-1; len: 15; v_gene: TRBV12-3/TRBV12-4; d_gene: NA; CDR3nt: TGTGCCAGCAGTGACGGGGGCCCACGGATCGATGAGCAGTTCTTC; CDR3aa: CASSDGGPRIDEQFF
j_gene: TRBJ1-5; len: 15; v_gene: TRBV20-1; d_gene: NA; CDR3nt: TGCAGTGCTAGAGATAGGATGGGGACCAATCAGCCCCAGCATTTT; CDR3aa: CSARDRMGTNQPQHF
j_gene: TRBJ2-7; len: 14; v_gene: TRBV7-9; d_gene: NA; CDR3nt: TGTGCCAGCACCCTGGGCGAGGGGGGAGGCGAGCAGTACTTC; CDR3aa: CASTLGEGGGEQYF